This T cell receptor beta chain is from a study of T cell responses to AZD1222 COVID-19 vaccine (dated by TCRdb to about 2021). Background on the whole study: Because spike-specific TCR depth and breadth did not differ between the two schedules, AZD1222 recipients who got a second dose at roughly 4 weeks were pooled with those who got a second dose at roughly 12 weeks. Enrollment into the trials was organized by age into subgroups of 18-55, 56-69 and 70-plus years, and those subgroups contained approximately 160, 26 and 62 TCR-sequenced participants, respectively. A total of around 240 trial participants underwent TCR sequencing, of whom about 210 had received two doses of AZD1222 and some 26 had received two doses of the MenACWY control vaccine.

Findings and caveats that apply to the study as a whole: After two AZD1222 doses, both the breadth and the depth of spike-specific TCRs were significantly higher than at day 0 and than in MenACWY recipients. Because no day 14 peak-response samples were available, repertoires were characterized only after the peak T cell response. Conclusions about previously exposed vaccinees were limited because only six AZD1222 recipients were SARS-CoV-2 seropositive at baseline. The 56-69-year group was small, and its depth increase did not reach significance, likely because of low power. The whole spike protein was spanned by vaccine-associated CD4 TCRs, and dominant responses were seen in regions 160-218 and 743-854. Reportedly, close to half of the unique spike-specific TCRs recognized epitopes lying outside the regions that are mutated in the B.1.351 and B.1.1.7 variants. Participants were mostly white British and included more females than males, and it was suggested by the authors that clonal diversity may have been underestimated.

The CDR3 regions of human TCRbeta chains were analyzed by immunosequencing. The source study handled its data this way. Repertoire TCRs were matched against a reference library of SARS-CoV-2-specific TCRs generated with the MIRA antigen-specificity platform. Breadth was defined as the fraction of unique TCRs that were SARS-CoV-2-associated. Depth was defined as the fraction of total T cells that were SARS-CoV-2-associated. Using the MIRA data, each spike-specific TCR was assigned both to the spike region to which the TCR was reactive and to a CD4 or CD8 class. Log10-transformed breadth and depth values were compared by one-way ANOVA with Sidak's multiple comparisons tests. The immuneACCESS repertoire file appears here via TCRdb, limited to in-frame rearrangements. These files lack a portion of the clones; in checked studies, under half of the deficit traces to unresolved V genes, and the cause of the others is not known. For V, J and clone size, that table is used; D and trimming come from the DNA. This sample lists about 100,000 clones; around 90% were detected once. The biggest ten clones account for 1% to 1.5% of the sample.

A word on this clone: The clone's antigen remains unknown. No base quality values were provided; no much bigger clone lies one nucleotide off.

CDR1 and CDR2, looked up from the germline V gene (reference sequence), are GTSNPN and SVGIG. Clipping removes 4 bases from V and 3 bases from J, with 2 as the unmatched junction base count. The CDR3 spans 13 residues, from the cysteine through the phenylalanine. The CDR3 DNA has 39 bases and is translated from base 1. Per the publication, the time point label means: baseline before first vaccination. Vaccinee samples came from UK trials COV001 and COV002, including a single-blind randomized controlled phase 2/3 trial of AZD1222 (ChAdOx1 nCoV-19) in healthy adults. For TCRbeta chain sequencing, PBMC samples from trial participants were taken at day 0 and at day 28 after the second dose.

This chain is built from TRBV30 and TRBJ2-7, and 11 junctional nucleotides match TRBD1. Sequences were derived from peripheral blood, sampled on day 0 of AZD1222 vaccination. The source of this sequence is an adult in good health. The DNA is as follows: TGTGCCTGGACCGGGACAGGGGGCTACGAGCAGTACTTC. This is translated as CAWTGTGGYEQYF.